The 11 T cell receptor beta chains below all came from one sample that was sequenced in a study of T cells in localized non-small cell lung cancer. Profiled with immunoSEQ multiplex PCR; TCRdb holds only in-frame clones, not every one. The table records 15,000 to 20,000 clones, nearly 90% of them present only once. Source: peripheral blood mononuclear cells, taken before any cancer treatment. The origin of the receptors is a woman aged 40-75 years with stage III lung adenocarcinoma.

This chain connects TRBV18 to TRBJ1-1; D is ambiguous. The ends were cut back, 2 bases at V and 6 bases at J, with 13 bases in the middle. The germline CDR1 and CDR2 sequences are KGHSH and LQKENI. This CDR3 spans 14 amino acids. CDR3 in DNA: TGTGCCAGCTCACCAAGTTGGCAGGATCCTGAAGCTTTCTTT. Translating gives CASSPSWQDPEAFF.

This sequence joins TRBV29-1 and TRBJ1-2; a possible D gene is TRBD1 (5 bases). CDR1 is SQVTM and CDR2 is ANQGSEA in the germline V gene. This CDR3 is 13 amino acids long. Trimming took off 6 bases at V and 4 bases at J, with 15 bases between the two ends. The CDR3 loop is CSVGDDRAYGYTF. CDR3 DNA: TGCAGCGTCGGGGATGACAGAGCCTATGGCTACACCTTC.

The CDR3 nucleotides read TGCGCCAGCAGCTTGGGGGACAGGGGAACCGGGGAGCTGTTTTTT. Protein sequence: CASSLGDRGTGELFF. This rearrangement joins TRBV5-1 to TRBJ2-2, with TRBD1 identical over 10 bases. This CDR3 is 15 amino acids long. Losses at the gene ends were 0 bases for V and 5 bases for J; bases not matched to a gene: 1. CDR1 SGHRS and CDR2 YFSETQ come from the germline V gene.

The J gene is TRBJ1-1, the V gene TRBV19, with D possibly being TRBD1 (6 bases). Germline loops: CDR1 LNHDA, CDR2 SQIVND (reference sequence). V lost 3 bases, J lost 4 bases, and 15 bases lay in between. CDR3 length: 15 amino acids. CDR3 residues: CASSIPGHGSTEAFF. The CDR3 region has the DNA TGTGCCAGTAGTATCCCGGGACACGGGAGCACTGAAGCTTTCTTT.

This clone appeared a few times. The rearrangement links TRBV10-1 to TRBJ2-1; D is possibly TRBD1 (5 bases). V shed 5 bases and J shed 7 bases, with 12 bases lying between them. This CDR3 is 13 amino acids long. Germline V gene sequence: CDR1 WNHNN, CDR2 SYGVQD (reference sequence). In nucleotides, the CDR3 is TGCGCCAGCAGTCAGGGTAGTTTGAATGAGCAGTTCTTC. Its translation is CASSQGSLNEQFF.

As for this clone: Germline and junction disagree at one end, which may indicate a read error. The rearrangement links TRBV29-1 to TRBJ1-2; 10 bases map to TRBD1. This CDR3 has 14 amino acids. The germline V gene has CDR1 SQVTM and CDR2 ANQGSEA. DNA for the CDR3: TGCAGCGTAGAAGGACAGGGGGGGAACTATGGCTACACCTTC. Translating it yields CSVEGQGGNYGYTF.

This clone was seen a handful of times. This chain links TRBV5-1 with TRBJ1-1; no definite D call. CDR1 is SGHRS and CDR2 is YFSETQ in the germline V gene. This CDR3 region has 13 residues. Deletions cut 2 bases from V and 5 bases from J, with 10 bases between. The CDR3 bases are TGCGCCAGCAGCTTTAACTCGGGAACTGAAGCTTTCTTT. Its protein product is CASSFNSGTEAFF.

The chain links TRBV7-8 to TRBJ2-7; D may be TRBD1 (6 bases). Trimming took off 0 bases at V and 3 bases at J, with 27 bases between the two ends. Germline lookup yields CDR1 SGHVS and CDR2 FQNEAQ. The CDR3 runs 20 residues. The CDR3 bases are TGTGCCAGCAGCTTAGCGCTTGGCAGGGGAATACAAATTCAATACTACGAGCAGTACTTC. Translated: CASSLALGRGIQIQYYEQYF.

This chain joins TRBV30 and TRBJ2-7, with D unresolved. CDR3 length: 13 amino acids. Germline CDR1 GTSNPN, CDR2 SVGIG (reference sequence). Trimming removed 3 bases at V and 2 bases at J, with 11 bases between. The DNA of the CDR3 is TGTGCCTGGAGGGACGTAGCAACCTACGAGCAGTACTTC. Protein product: CAWRDVATYEQYF.

The chain uses TRBV10-3 and TRBJ2-2; D remains ambiguous. Germline CDR1 is ENHRY and CDR2 is SYGVKD. V was shortened by 3 bases and J by 3 bases, with 2 bases between the two germline ends. The CDR3 totals 12 residues. DNA of the CDR3: TGTGCCATCAGTGATCACACCGGGGAGCTGTTTTTT. Its protein product is CAISDHTGELFF.

The V gene is TRBV19, the J gene TRBJ1-3; perhaps TRBD1 as D (5 bases). Deletions cut 3 bases from V and 4 bases from J, with 10 bases between. The germline V gene has CDR1 LNHDA and CDR2 SQIVND (reference sequence). This CDR3 contains 14 residues. CDR3 DNA: TGTGCCAGTAGTATGAGGGGAACGGGAAACACCATATATTTT. Its protein product is CASSMRGTGNTIYF.